A selection of T cell receptor beta chains follows, all from one sample in a study of T cell responses to AZD1222 COVID-19 vaccine. Assay: immunoSEQ multiplex PCR; the TCRdb copy retains only in-frame clones and omits some. The table lists roughly 120,000 clones, 80% to 90% of them singletons. The sequences come from peripheral blood, collected on day 0 of AZD1222 vaccination. The receptors shown here come from an adult in good health. CDR3s include the opening cysteine and the closing phenylalanine or tryptophan. D genes are given only for firm matches. Where a row states a size, it is once, few, many or the class of an expanded clone; other rows omit it.

TRBJ2-1 TRBV7-9 once NA CASSLGPQNEQFF TGTGCCAGCAGCTTAGGACCGCAAAATGAGCAGTTCTTC
TRBJ2-3 TRBV20-1 once NA CSAALGPTQYF TGCAGTGCTGCACTCGGACCCACGCAGTATTTT
TRBJ1-2 TRBV27 NA NA CASSFSGSQRVGYTF TGTGCCAGCAGTTTTTCCGGTTCCCAACGGGTTGGTTACACCTTC
TRBJ1-2 TRBV4-3 NA TRBD1 CASSQGTGGGYGYTF TGCGCCAGCAGCCAAGGGACAGGGGGAGGCTATGGCTACACCTTC
TRBJ2-7 TRBV10-2 NA NA CASSEYLGQLSYEQYF TGCGCCAGCAGTGAGTATCTAGGACAGCTGTCCTACGAGCAGTACTTC
TRBJ1-2 TRBV27 NA NA CASSFNLGGGNYGYTF TGTGCCAGCAGTTTTAACCTGGGGGGTGGAAACTATGGCTACACCTTC
TRBJ2-7 TRBV7-2 NA TRBD2 CASSLTSSGRTYEQYF TGTGCCAGCAGCCTAACCAGTAGCGGGCGCACCTACGAGCAGTACTTC
TRBJ2-7 TRBV19 NA TRBD2 CASSIRLAVSYEQYF TGTGCCAGTAGTATACGGCTAGCGGTCTCCTACGAGCAGTACTTC
TRBJ1-1 TRBV6-5 NA TRBD1 CASSLSRDRAEAFF TGTGCCAGCAGTCTGTCCCGGGACAGGGCTGAAGCTTTCTTT
TRBJ1-2 TRBV19 NA NA CASSSSGVGDYGYTF TGTGCCAGTAGTAGTTCCGGGGTGGGGGACTATGGCTACACCTTC
TRBJ1-5 TRBV28 NA TRBD1 CASSLGTGAGQPQHF TGTGCCAGCAGTTTAGGGACAGGGGCGGGTCAGCCCCAGCATTTT
TRBJ2-1 TRBV12-5 NA NA CASGLVPLVDEQFF TGTGCTAGTGGTTTGGTACCTCTGGTGGATGAGCAGTTCTTC
TRBJ2-1 TRBV6-5 NA NA CASSSRGRDEQFF TGTGCCAGCAGTTCCCGGGGAAGGGATGAGCAGTTCTTC
TRBJ2-3 TRBV24-1 NA NA CATSETRGYGTDTQYF TGTGCCACCAGTGAAACCAGGGGCTATGGCACAGATACGCAGTATTTT
TRBJ2-1 TRBV28 NA NA CASSKYGRYNEQFF TGTGCCAGCAGTAAATATGGACGGTACAATGAGCAGTTCTTC
TRBJ2-7 TRBV5-4 NA TRBD2 CASSLDGRAGYEQYF TGTGCCAGCAGCTTGGACGGGAGAGCGGGGTACGAGCAGTACTTC
TRBJ2-1 TRBV7-3 NA NA CASSLSREIPNEQFF TGTGCCAGCAGCTTAAGTCGGGAAATCCCCAATGAGCAGTTCTTC
TRBJ1-6 TRBV6-1 NA NA CASSEAGAYNSPLHF TGTGCCAGCAGTGAAGCAGGGGCGTATAATTCACCCCTCCACTTT
TRBJ1-2 TRBV7-8 NA NA CASSLTDSAKIGYTF TGTGCCAGCAGCTTAACCGACAGCGCGAAGATAGGCTACACCTTC
TRBJ2-1 TRBV11-2 NA TRBD1 CASSLPAARDRVRHNEQFF TGTGCCAGCAGCTTGCCCGCCGCCAGGGACAGGGTAAGACACAATGAGCAGTTCTTC
TRBJ1-2 TRBV6-2/TRBV6-3 NA NA CASSSSLTDFYGYTF TGTGCCAGCAGTTCCTCCCTGACGGATTTCTATGGCTACACCTTC
TRBJ2-7 TRBV7-2 once NA CASSLAGGSYEQYF TGTGCCAGCAGCTTAGCGGGCGGCTCCTACGAGCAGTACTTC
TRBJ2-7 TRBV30 NA NA CAWSQGQYYEQYF TGTGCCTGGTCGCAGGGTCAATACTACGAGCAGTACTTC
TRBJ2-7 TRBV6-1 NA TRBD1 CASSELLGQGVTHEQYF TGTGCCAGCAGTGAACTCCTGGGACAGGGAGTTACGCACGAGCAGTACTTC
TRBJ2-5 TRBV30 NA NA CAWSVRVRETQYF TGTGCCTGGAGTGTACGAGTGAGGGAGACCCAGTACTTC
TRBJ1-6 TRBV7-9 NA NA CASSQSIGVIDSPLHF TGTGCCAGCAGCCAATCGATCGGGGTCATAGATTCACCCCTCCACTTT
TRBJ2-2 TRBV9 NA NA CASSVTWGRPGELFF TGTGCCAGCAGCGTAACTTGGGGGCGCCCCGGGGAGCTGTTTTTT
TRBJ1-6 TRBV2 NA NA CASSDLGELYNSPLHF TGTGCCAGCAGTGACCTGGGGGAACTCTATAATTCACCCCTCCACTTT
TRBJ1-2 TRBV9 NA NA CASSAPAGGGAFRYTF TGTGCCAGCAGCGCGCCTGCGGGTGGAGGGGCGTTTCGGTACACCTTC
TRBJ1-2 TRBV7-9 few NA CASSLGGQGTYGYTF TGTGCCAGCAGCTTAGGAGGGCAGGGGACCTATGGCTACACCTTC
TRBJ1-3 TRBV19 NA TRBD1 CASSTGQGSGNTIYF TGTGCCAGTAGTACCGGACAGGGCTCGGGAAACACCATATATTTT
TRBJ2-5 TRBV9 NA TRBD1 CASSVTADRKTQYF TGTGCCAGCAGCGTAACCGCGGACAGGAAGACCCAGTACTTC
TRBJ1-6 TRBV7-2 NA NA CASSLAAEIYNSPLHF TGTGCCAGCAGCTTAGCTGCGGAAATCTATAATTCACCCCTCCACTTT
TRBJ1-4 TRBV3-1/TRBV3-2 NA TRBD1 CASSPGTDNEKLFF TGTGCCAGCAGCCCCGGGACAGACAATGAAAAACTGTTTTTT
TRBJ1-1 TRBV18 NA TRBD1 CASSPGQGQHTEAFF TGTGCCAGCTCACCGGGACAGGGTCAACACACTGAAGCTTTCTTT
TRBJ1-4 TRBV19 NA TRBD1 CASSSLGTGRNEKLFF TGTGCCAGTAGTTCCCTCGGGACAGGGAGGAATGAAAAACTGTTTTTT
TRBJ2-7 TRBV4-2 NA NA CASSQGRGLPEQYF TGTGCCAGCAGCCAAGGGAGGGGGCTACCCGAGCAGTACTTC
TRBJ1-4 TRBV2 few NA CASSDRSNEKLFF TGTGCCAGCAGCGACAGGTCTAATGAAAAACTGTTTTTT
TRBJ2-3 TRBV11-2 NA NA CASSLVRNTDTQYF TGTGCCAGCAGCTTAGTCCGAAACACAGATACGCAGTATTTT
TRBJ2-7 TRBV6-5 NA NA CASSVRQGSYEQYF TGTGCCAGCAGCGTTCGGCAGGGCTCGTACGAGCAGTACTTC
TRBJ2-7 TRBV7-9 NA NA CASSLAVEQSEQYF TGTGCCAGCAGCTTAGCGGTAGAACAGAGCGAGCAGTACTTC
TRBJ1-2 TRBV6-5 NA NA CASSYIGETGNYGYTF TGTGCCAGCAGTTATATCGGGGAAACGGGAAACTACGGCTACACCTTC
TRBJ1-3 TRBV14 once NA CASSQARGNTIYF TGTGCCAGCAGCCAAGCCCGGGGAAACACCATATATTTT
TRBJ2-7 TRBV9 NA TRBD2 CASSVGSSGRLYEQYF TGTGCCAGCAGCGTAGGGTCCAGCGGGAGGTTATACGAGCAGTACTTC
TRBJ2-1 TRBV10-2 NA NA CASSEIAEYNEQFF TGCGCCAGCAGTGAAATAGCAGAGTACAATGAGCAGTTCTTC
TRBJ1-6 TRBV19 NA TRBD1 CASSMSPGQGADNSPLHF TGTGCCAGTAGTATGTCCCCGGGACAGGGGGCGGATAATTCACCCCTCCACTTT
TRBJ1-6 TRBV6-5 NA NA CASRQGGNSPLHF TGTGCCAGCAGACAGGGTGGCAATTCACCCCTCCACTTT
TRBJ1-2 TRBV4-2 NA NA CASSQNGQGKSRYYGYTF TGTGCCAGCAGCCAGAACGGGCAGGGAAAGTCTCGGTACTATGGCTACACCTTC
TRBJ1-1 TRBV3-1/TRBV3-2 NA NA CASSPSGMSHTEAFF TGTGCCAGCAGCCCTTCCGGGATGTCGCACACTGAAGCTTTCTTT
TRBJ2-7 TRBV5-4 NA TRBD1 CASSFRQGRPVSYEQYF TGTGCCAGCAGTTTCCGACAGGGCAGACCTGTCTCCTACGAGCAGTACTTC
TRBJ1-1 TRBV29-1 NA NA CSVDEVGGTEAFF TGCAGCGTTGACGAAGTGGGCGGAACTGAAGCTTTCTTT
TRBJ2-7 TRBV30 NA NA CAWSVSGSSYEQYF TGTGCCTGGAGTGTAAGTGGGAGCTCCTACGAGCAGTACTTC
TRBJ2-3 TRBV7-3 NA NA CASSLTGGTDTQYF TGTGCCAGCAGCTTAACGGGGGGCACAGATACGCAGTATTTT
TRBJ2-2 TRBV11-3 NA TRBD1 CASSSETGTGNTGELFF TGTGCCAGCAGCTCGGAGACCGGGACAGGGAACACCGGGGAGCTGTTTTTT